One sample yielded the 9 T cell receptor beta chains listed below, sequenced in a study of T cell responses to AZD1222 COVID-19 vaccine. Here immunoSEQ multiplex PCR was the method, and the copy in TCRdb shows in-frame clones only, minus some. This sample has more than 150,000 clones; around 89% occur once, and the top ten carry roughly 6%. The material was peripheral blood, obtained on day 0 of AZD1222 vaccination. The origin of the receptors is an adult in good health.

The rearrangement links TRBV21-1 to TRBJ1-5; the table names TRBD1, a call not compared with the DNA. TRBV21-1 has pseudogene status. CDR3 length: 15 residues. In DNA form, the CDR3 reads TGTGCCAGCAGACCCGACAGGGGGAGGCATCAGCCCCAGCATTTT. Translating it yields CASRPDRGRHQPQHF.

The rearrangement links TRBV2 to TRBJ1-6; D is perhaps TRBD1 (5 bases). This CDR3 has 14 amino acids. Germline V gene lookup returns CDR1 SNHLY and CDR2 FYNNEI. V lost 3 bases and J 10 bases, leaving 13 bases between the germline ends. CDR3 DNA sequence: TGTGCCAGCAGTGATCGGCAGGGTGGGTCACCCCTCCACTTT. Protein: CASSDRQGGSPLHF.

This clone was seen more than once but under ten times. The rearrangement uses TRBV30 and TRBJ1-2; D call uncertain. Trimming pared 0 bases from V and 0 bases from J, leaving 2 bases between. The CDR3 consists of 12 residues. Germline loops: CDR1 GTSNPN, CDR2 SVGIG (reference sequence). The CDR3 loop is CAWSVANYGYTF. DNA of the CDR3: TGTGCCTGGAGTGTAGCTAACTATGGCTACACCTTC.

This clone has just a few counts. The V gene is TRBV6-5, the J gene TRBJ1-3, with D uncertain. This CDR3 has 15 amino acids. Trimming cost V 2 bases and J 2 bases, with 10 bases left between them. Germline assignment: CDR1 MNHEY and CDR2 SVGAGI. CDR3 coding DNA: TGTGCCAGCAGTTACGGCGACGGGGCTGGAAACACCATATATTTT. Its protein product is CASSYGDGAGNTIYF.

This clone was picked up one time. V and J are TRBV7-9 and TRBJ2-3; the D gene could be TRBD1 or TRBD2 (5 bases each). Germline V lookup: CDR1 SEHNR, CDR2 FQNEAQ (reference sequence). The CDR3 covers 15 residues. Trimming took 5 bases from V and 6 from J, leaving 18 bases between them. The CDR3 coding sequence is TGTGCCAGCAGCCCAGGGACCGCTTCGTCCGATACGCAGTATTTT. Translated, it gives CASSPGTASSDTQYF. The full variable domain, completed using reference TRBV7-9 and TRBJ2-3, is DTGVSQNPRHKITKRGQNVTFRCDPISEHNRLYWYRQTLGQGPEFLTYFQNEAQLEKSRLLSDRFSAERPKGSFSTLEIQRTEQGDSAMYLCASSPGTASSDTQYFGPGTRLTVL.

J is TRBJ2-2 and V is TRBV20-1, with TRBD1 identical over 10 bases. Trimming removed 3 bases from V and 1 base from J; junction bases left unmatched: 2. The CDR3 sequence is 15 residues long. Germline CDR1 is DFQATT and CDR2 is SNEGSKA (reference sequence). In DNA, the CDR3 is TGCAGTGCTAGTTGGGACAGGGGGAACACCGGGGAGCTGTTTTTT. Amino acids: CSASWDRGNTGELFF.

A remark on this clone: The sample contains more than one DNA sequence encoding this CDR3. The V and J genes are TRBV3-1 (or the pseudogene TRBV3-2) and TRBJ1-1; D is ambiguous. Trimming left V 3 bases short and J 2 bases short, with 4 bases between. This CDR3 spans 12 amino acids. Germline CDR1 and CDR2: LGHDT and YNNKEL (reference sequence). CDR3 protein: CASSQANTEAFF. As DNA, the CDR3 is TGTGCCAGCAGCCAGGCTAACACTGAAGCTTTCTTT.

The chain joins TRBV7-2 to TRBJ2-3; 8 bases are shared with TRBD2. The V gene end was trimmed by 2 bases and the J gene end by 1 base; junction bases not matched to a gene: 11. The CDR3 contains 18 residues. The germline CDR1 and CDR2 sequences are SGHTA and FQGNSA. The CDR3 sequence: CASSLWSRGGRGTDTQYF. The DNA for the CDR3 is TGTGCCAGCAGCTTATGGTCACGGGGGGGCAGGGGCACAGATACGCAGTATTTT.

This clone was counted a single time. The V and J genes are TRBV5-1 and TRBJ2-7, with TRBD1 identical over 12 bases. The J segment lost 4 bases and the V segment lost 3 bases, leaving 5 bases of the junction unmatched. Germline V CDR1 and CDR2: SGHRS, YFSETQ. CDR3 length: 15 amino acids. CDR3 protein: CASSSGQGARYEQYF. In nucleotides, the CDR3 is TGCGCCAGCAGCTCGGGACAGGGGGCTCGGTACGAGCAGTACTTC.